The clone carrying this T cell receptor (beta chain) was seen a handful of times. V was shortened by 4 bases and J by 4 bases, with 11 bases between the two germline ends. Germline CDR1 and CDR2: MGHRA and YSYEKL. The CDR3 length is 14 residues. The sample belongs to a study of blood T cell repertoires in COVID-19. The wider study: Whether acute or convalescent, the COVID-19 samples came from the United States, Italy and Spain. The analysed material was cDNA or gDNA that came from T cells, B-cell-depleted T cells, or PBMCs.

Sequenced by immunoSEQ multiplex PCR; TCRdb stores in-frame clones only, minus some. Of more than 45,000 clones listed, roughly 86% are singletons. V is TRBV4-1 and J is TRBJ2-1; TRBD2 is a possible D gene (5 bases). The sequenced material came from peripheral blood. The clonotype was recovered from a man aged 55 to 69 with active or convalescent COVID-19. The CDR3 loop reads CASSPRGAYNEQFF. CDR3 DNA: TGCGCCAGCAGCCCCCGGGGAGCTTACAATGAGCAGTTCTTC.